A single sample is the source of the 7 T cell receptor beta chains below, sequenced in a study of shared clonotypes between healthy human individuals. Generated by immunoSEQ multiplex PCR, the TCRdb table keeps only in-frame clones and is missing some. The repertoire includes some 1 million clones, around 74% of them detected once, and 1.4% sits in the top ten. The sequenced material came from memory CD4+ T cells sorted from blood. Subset noted: CD45RA-negative fraction. The receptors originated from a man aged 18-30 years in good health.

The J gene is TRBJ2-2, the V gene TRBV6-1; D may be TRBD1 (6 bases). This CDR3 has 14 residues. Germline V lookup: CDR1 MNHNS, CDR2 SASEGT. Deletions cut 5 bases from V and 1 base from J, with 8 bases between. The CDR3 bases are TGTGCCAGCAGTTTACAGGGGAACACCGGGGAGCTGTTTTTT. It encodes CASSLQGNTGELFF.

The rearrangement uses TRBV18 and TRBJ2-1, with D possibly being TRBD2 (7 bases). Deletions cut 6 bases from V and 7 bases from J, with 16 bases between. Germline assignment: CDR1 KGHSH and CDR2 LQKENI. The CDR3 has 14 amino acids. The CDR3 DNA reads TGTGCCAGCTCCCCGTCGGGGGGCAAGAATGAGCAGTTCTTC. It specifies CASSPSGGKNEQFF.

To note about this clone: One junction end does not reproduce the germline sequence, and a read error may be involved. The CDR3 is CASSLKLQGLAGVGEQFF. The CDR3 DNA reads TGTGCTAGCAGTCTTAAACTCCAGGGACTAGCGGGAGTAGGTGAGCAGTTCTTC. The rearrangement joins TRBV7-7 to TRBJ2-1; TRBD2 matches at 14 bases. Germline CDR1 reads SSHAT; CDR2 reads FNYEAQ (reference sequence). There are 18 residues in the CDR3.

Remarks on this clone: Within the sample, other DNA sequences also encode this same CDR3. The DNA of the CDR3 is TGTGCCAGCACCGTGAACACTGAAGCTTTCTTT. This codes for CASTVNTEAFF. V is TRBV28 and J is TRBJ1-1; D is ambiguous. Germline V gene lookup returns CDR1 MDHEN and CDR2 SYDVKM. The CDR3 totals 11 residues. V gave up 7 bases and J gave up 0 bases, with 3 bases separating them.

The chain carries TRBV7-6 and TRBJ2-5; 9 bases agree with TRBD2. The CDR3 loop spans 17 amino acids. Germline CDR1 and CDR2: SGHVS and FNYEAQ. V dropped 1 base and J dropped 5; count of bases not matched to a gene: 11. The CDR3, as DNA: TGTGCCAGCAGCTTAGTGCCTAGCGGGGAGGTTAGGGAGACCCAGTACTTC. This codes for CASSLVPSGEVRETQYF.

This clone was seen just once. The chain uses TRBV27 and TRBJ1-1, with 10 bases lining up with TRBD1. With V trimmed by 6 bases and J by 11 bases, 12 bases remained unmatched. The germline V gene encodes CDR1 MNHEY and CDR2 SMNVEV (reference sequence). The CDR3 loop spans 14 amino acids. The CDR3 loop reads CASSVADRGRVAFF. CDR3 in DNA: TGTGCCAGCAGCGTAGCTGACAGGGGGCGAGTTGCTTTCTTT.

This clone was picked up many times. The V gene is TRBV9, the J gene TRBJ2-1, with 11 bases fitting TRBD2. The junction had 7 bases not matched to a gene; V was cut back by 3 bases and J by 8 bases. The CDR3 has 15 amino acids. The germline V gene has CDR1 SGDLS and CDR2 YYNGEE. CDR3 DNA sequence: TGTGCCAGCAGCGGTAGCGGGAGGGCCAGTGATGAGCAGTTCTTC. This translates into CASSGSGRASDEQFF.